The 9 T cell receptor beta chains in this list originate from one sample, sequenced in a study of shared clonotypes between healthy human individuals. In the naive CD8 group, cells lacked CD45RO and were positively selected for CCR7, so terminally differentiated effector memory CD45RA+ cells were left out. Repertoires were generated with immunoSEQ multiplex PCR, while TCRdb's copy carries only in-frame clones and drops some. The sample contains roughly 2,000,000 clones, about 94% of which appear only once. Sequences were obtained from naive CD8+ T cells from PBMCs. The receptors were sampled from a man younger than 30 in good health. Some clones in this sample may be carry-over from other donors' samples.

CDR3 nucleotide sequence: TGCAGCGTCGGACAGGGTCTGATTGAGCAGTACTTC. This translates into CSVGQGLIEQYF. The chain carries TRBV29-1 and TRBJ2-7; 8 positions match TRBD1. Germline CDR1 SQVTM, CDR2 ANQGSEA. The CDR3 has 12 residues. V trimming: 6 bases; J trimming: 7 bases; junction bases outside the gene matches: 8.

Comment on this clone: Other DNA sequences of this sample code for an identical CDR3. The CDR3 nucleotides are TGTGCCAGCAGTTTGGGCCGTACCTACGAGCAGTACTTC. It encodes CASSLGRTYEQYF. V is TRBV27 and J is TRBJ2-7; D gene ambiguous. Trimming shortened V by 3 bases and J by 2 bases, and 8 bases separated the two germline ends. This CDR3 region has 13 residues. CDR1 MNHEY and CDR2 SMNVEV come from the germline V gene (reference sequence).

The chain employs TRBV7-9 and TRBJ2-5; D ambiguous. V was trimmed by 0 bases and J by 4 bases, leaving 12 bases between them. Germline V CDR1 and CDR2: SEHNR, FQNEAQ (reference sequence). The CDR3 runs to 15 residues. This CDR3 reads CASSLAYIGIETQYF. CDR3 DNA: TGTGCCAGCAGCTTAGCGTACATAGGAATAGAGACCCAGTACTTC.

The rearrangement links TRBV7-9 to TRBJ1-1; D call uncertain. The CDR3 consists of 14 residues. Trimming pared 4 bases from V and 0 bases from J, leaving 9 bases between. The V gene's germline CDR1 is SEHNR and CDR2 FQNEAQ (reference sequence). The CDR3 DNA sequence: TGTGCCAGCAGCTCCCCGCAGGTGAACACTGAAGCTTTCTTT. Its translation: CASSSPQVNTEAFF.

CDR3 nucleotides: TGTGCCAGCAGCCCATTAATCTTGAAAGACAGATCTAGCACAGATACGCAGTATTTT. It specifies CASSPLILKDRSSTDTQYF. V usage is TRBV28 and J usage is TRBJ2-3, with D possibly matching TRBD1 (5 bases). Per the germline V gene, CDR1 is MDHEN and CDR2 is SYDVKM. The CDR3 is 19 amino acids. Deletions cut 6 bases from V and 0 bases from J, with 25 bases between.

The gene calls are TRBV11-2 and TRBJ2-7; D ambiguous. The ends were cut back, 1 base at V and 2 bases at J, with 12 bases in the middle. This CDR3 comprises 15 residues. The germline gives CDR1 SGHAT, CDR2 FQNNGV. Written as DNA, the CDR3 is TGTGCCAGCAGCTTAGGAGCCCAGGTCACCTACGAGCAGTACTTC. Amino acid sequence: CASSLGAQVTYEQYF.

The chain joins TRBV27 to TRBJ1-1; D not certain. The ends were cut back, 8 bases at V and 1 base at J, with 14 bases in the middle. Germline CDR1 reads MNHEY; CDR2 reads SMNVEV (reference sequence). The CDR3 runs 14 residues. CDR3 protein: CASSERDPNTEAFF. The CDR3 DNA reads TGTGCCAGCTCGGAGCGGGATCCGAACACTGAAGCTTTCTTT.

Points on this clone: Other DNA sequences of this sample code for an identical CDR3. The gene calls are TRBV18 and TRBJ2-7, with 13 bases fitting TRBD2. After removal of 0 bases from V and 1 base from J, the junction contained 3 bases not matched to a gene. Germline CDR1 is KGHSH and CDR2 is LQKENI. This CDR3 spans 17 amino acids. The CDR3 spells CASSPPGLAGVSYEQYF. CDR3 bases: TGTGCCAGCTCACCACCAGGACTAGCGGGAGTTTCCTACGAGCAGTACTTC.

This clone was counted a single time. The chain combines TRBV2 with TRBJ1-2; 7 nucleotides match TRBD1. The CDR3 has 16 residues. The V gene's germline CDR1 is SNHLY and CDR2 FYNNEI. The junction had 10 bases not matched to a gene; V was cut back by 6 bases and J by 0 bases. CDR3 bases: TGTGCCAGCAGGGATCAACGGGACAGAGCTAACTATGGCTACACCTTC. Amino acids: CASRDQRDRANYGYTF.